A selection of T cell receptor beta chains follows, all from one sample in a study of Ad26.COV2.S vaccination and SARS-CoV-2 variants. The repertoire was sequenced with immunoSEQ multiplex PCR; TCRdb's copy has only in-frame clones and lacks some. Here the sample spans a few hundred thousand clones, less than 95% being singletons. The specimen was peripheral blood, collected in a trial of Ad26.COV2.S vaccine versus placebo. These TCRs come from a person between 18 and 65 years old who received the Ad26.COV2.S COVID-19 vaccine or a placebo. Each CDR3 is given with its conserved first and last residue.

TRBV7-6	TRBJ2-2	CASSPSGTGNTGELFF
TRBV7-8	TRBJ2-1	CASLAGGMNNEQFF
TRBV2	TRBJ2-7	CASRLGQGPSYEQYF
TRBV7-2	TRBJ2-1	CASSIPGPRGNEQFF
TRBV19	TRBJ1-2	CASSSGGVNYGYTF
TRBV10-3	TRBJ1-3	CAIRGDRGRFRNTIYF
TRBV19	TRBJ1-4	CASSIGEKLFF
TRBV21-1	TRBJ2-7	CASSKARGGWTADYEQYF
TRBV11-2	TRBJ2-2	CASSLTRGFTGELFF
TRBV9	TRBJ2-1	CASSAGTSGRRNEQFF
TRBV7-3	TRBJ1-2	CASSPGQENYGYTF
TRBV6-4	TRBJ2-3	CASSVSGNGPDTQYF
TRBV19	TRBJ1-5	CASERKGGSVSNQPQHF
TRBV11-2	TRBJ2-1	CASSPPGVYNEQFF
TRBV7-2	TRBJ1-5	CASSATGGPPNQPQHF
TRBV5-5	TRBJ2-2	CASRPGHVLTGELFF
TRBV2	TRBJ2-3	CASSGGTGSFRDTQYF
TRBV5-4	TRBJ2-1	CASSPLTSGIHNEQFF
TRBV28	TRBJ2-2	CASSTTGAGTGELFF
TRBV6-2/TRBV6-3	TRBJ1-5	CASSPGTGGKQPQHF
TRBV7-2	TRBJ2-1	CASNLVSGRSYNEQFF
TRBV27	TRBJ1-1	CASTGNTEAFF
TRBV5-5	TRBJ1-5	CASSLAVGVRNQPQHF
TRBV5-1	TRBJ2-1	CASSIGQYNEQFF
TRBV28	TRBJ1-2	CASSHVYSRWGYTF
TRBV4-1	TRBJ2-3	CASSQDIGGGQYF
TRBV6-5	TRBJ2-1	CASTEGRAGGNEQFF
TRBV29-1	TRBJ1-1	CSVAWQNTEAFF
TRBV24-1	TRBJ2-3	CATSESSATDTQYF
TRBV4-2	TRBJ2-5	CASSQVPGAGEQETQYF
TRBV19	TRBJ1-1	CASSIKRGTEAFF
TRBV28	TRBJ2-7	CASRLSPDRALSYEQYF
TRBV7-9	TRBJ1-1	CASSPVGGEGTEAFF
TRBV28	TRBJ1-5	CASRLPGQGNQPQHF
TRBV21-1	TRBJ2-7	CASSSRLARPYEQYF
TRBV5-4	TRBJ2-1	CASSRGQMGSYNEQFF
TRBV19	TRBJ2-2	CASSIQLVAGELFF
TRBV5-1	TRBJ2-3	CASSLWGTSGSTDTQYF
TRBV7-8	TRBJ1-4	CASTLNIQGKLFF
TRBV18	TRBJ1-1	CASSPQTTGRGNTEAFF
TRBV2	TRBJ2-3	CASSEANTDTDTQYF